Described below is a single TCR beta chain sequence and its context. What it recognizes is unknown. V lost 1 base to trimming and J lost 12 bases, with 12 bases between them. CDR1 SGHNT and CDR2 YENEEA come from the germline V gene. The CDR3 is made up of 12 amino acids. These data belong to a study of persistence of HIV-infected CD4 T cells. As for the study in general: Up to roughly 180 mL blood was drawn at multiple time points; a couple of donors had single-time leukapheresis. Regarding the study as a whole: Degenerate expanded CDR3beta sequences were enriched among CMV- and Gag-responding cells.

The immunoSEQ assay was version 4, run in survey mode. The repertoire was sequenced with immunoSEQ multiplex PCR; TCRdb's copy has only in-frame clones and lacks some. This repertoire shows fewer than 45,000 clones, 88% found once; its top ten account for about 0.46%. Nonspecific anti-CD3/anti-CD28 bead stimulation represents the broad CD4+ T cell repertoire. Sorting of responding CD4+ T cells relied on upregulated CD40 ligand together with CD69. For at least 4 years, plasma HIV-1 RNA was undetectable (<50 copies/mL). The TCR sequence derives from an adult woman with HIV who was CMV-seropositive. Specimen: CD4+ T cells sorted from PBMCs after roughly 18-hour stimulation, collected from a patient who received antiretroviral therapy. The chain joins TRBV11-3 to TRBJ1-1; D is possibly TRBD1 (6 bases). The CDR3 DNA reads TGTGCCAGCAGCTTAGGCACAGGGATCCCTTTCTTT. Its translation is CASSLGTGIPFF.